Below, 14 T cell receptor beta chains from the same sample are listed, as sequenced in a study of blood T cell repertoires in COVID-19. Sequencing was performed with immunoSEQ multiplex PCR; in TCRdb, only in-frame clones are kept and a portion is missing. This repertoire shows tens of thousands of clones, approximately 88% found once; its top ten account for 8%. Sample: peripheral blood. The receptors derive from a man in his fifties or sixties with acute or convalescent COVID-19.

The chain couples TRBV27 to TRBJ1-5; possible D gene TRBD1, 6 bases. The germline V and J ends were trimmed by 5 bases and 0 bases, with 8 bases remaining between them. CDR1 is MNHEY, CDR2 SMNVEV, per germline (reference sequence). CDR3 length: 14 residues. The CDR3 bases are TGTGCCAGCAGTGCGACAGGTAGCAATCAGCCCCAGCATTTT. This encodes CASSATGSNQPQHF.

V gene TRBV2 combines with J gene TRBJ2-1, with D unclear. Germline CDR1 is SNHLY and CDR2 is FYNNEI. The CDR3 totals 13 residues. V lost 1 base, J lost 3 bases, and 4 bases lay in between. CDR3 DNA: TGTGCCAGCAGTGAAGTTATCTACAATGAGCAGTTCTTC. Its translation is CASSEVIYNEQFF.

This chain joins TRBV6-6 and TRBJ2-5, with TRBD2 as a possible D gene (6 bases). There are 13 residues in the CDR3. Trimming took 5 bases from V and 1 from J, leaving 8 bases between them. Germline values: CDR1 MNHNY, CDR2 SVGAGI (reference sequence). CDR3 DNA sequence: TGTGCCAGCAGTCGGGACTTCCAAGAGACCCAGTACTTC. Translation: CASSRDFQETQYF.

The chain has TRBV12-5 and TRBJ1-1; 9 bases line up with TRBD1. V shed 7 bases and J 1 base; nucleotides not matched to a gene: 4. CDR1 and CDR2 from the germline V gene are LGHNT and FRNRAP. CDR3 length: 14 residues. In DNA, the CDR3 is TGTGCTAGTGCTACAGGGGGCCGGAACACTGAAGCTTTCTTT. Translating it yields CASATGGRNTEAFF. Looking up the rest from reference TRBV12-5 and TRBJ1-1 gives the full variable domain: DARVTQTPRHKVTEMGQEVTMRCQPILGHNTVFWYRQTMMQGLELLAYFRNRAPLDDSGMPKDRFSAEMPDATLATLKIQPSEPRDSAVYFCASATGGRNTEAFFGQGTRLTVV.

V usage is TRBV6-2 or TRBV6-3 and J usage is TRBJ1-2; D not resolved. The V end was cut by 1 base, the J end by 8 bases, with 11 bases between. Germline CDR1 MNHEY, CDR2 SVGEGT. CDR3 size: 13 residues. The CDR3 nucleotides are TGTGCCAGCAGTTACTACGAGCCTCTGGGCTACACCTTC. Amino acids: CASSYYEPLGYTF.

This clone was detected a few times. The CDR3 is CASSATGGEQYF. The CDR3 region has the DNA TGTGCCAGCTCCGCGACCGGCGGCGAGCAGTACTTC. V and J are TRBV18 and TRBJ2-7, with no clear D. CDR1 KGHSH and CDR2 LQKENI come from the germline V gene. The V end lost 6 bases, the J end lost 6 bases, and 12 bases lay between the germline ends. CDR3 length: 12 amino acids.

The CDR3 nucleotides are TGTGCCAGTAGTATATTAGCTTTTAACTATGGCTACACCTTC. Translating gives CASSILAFNYGYTF. V usage is TRBV19 and J usage is TRBJ1-2; no clear D. Germline lookup yields CDR1 LNHDA and CDR2 SQIVND (reference sequence). Trimming shortened V by 2 bases and J by 1 base, and 8 bases separated the two germline ends. CDR3 size: 14 residues.

CDR3 bases: TGTGCCAGCACCCCCCAGGCCCCTGGAAACACCATATATTTT. Amino acids: CASTPQAPGNTIYF. This rearrangement joins TRBV7-2 to TRBJ1-3; D gene unclear. V lost 7 bases, J lost 2 bases, and 12 bases lay in between. Germline lookup yields CDR1 SGHTA and CDR2 FQGNSA. This CDR3 spans 14 amino acids.

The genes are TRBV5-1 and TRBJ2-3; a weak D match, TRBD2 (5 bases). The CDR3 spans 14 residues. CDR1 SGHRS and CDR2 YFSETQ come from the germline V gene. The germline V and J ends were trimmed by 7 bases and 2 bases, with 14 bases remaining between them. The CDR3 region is CASAAGLLTDTQYF. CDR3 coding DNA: TGCGCCAGCGCCGCTGGACTCCTCACAGATACGCAGTATTTT. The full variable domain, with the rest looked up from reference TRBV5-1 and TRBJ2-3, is KAGVTQTPRYLIKTRGQQVTLSCSPISGHRSVSWYQQTPGQGLQFLFEYFSETQRNKGNFPGRFSGRQFSNSRSEMNVSTLELGDSALYLCASAAGLLTDTQYFGPGTRLTVL.

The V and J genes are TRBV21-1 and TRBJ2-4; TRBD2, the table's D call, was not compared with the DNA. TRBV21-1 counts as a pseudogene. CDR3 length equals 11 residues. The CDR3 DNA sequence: TGTGCCAGCTGGGGGGACAACATTCAGTACTTC. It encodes CASWGDNIQYF.

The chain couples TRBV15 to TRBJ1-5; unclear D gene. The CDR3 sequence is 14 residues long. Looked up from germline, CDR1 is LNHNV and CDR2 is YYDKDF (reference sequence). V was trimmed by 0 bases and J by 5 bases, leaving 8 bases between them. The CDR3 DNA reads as TGTGCCACCAGCAGAGATCGCGGGGATCAGCCCCAGCATTTT. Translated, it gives CATSRDRGDQPQHF. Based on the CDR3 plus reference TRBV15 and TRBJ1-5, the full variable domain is DAMVIQNPRYQVTQFGKPVTLSCSQTLNHNVMYWYQQKSSQAPKLLFHYYDKDFNNEADTPDNFQSRRPNTSFCFLDIRSPGLGDTAMYLCATSRDRGDQPQHFGDGTRLSIL.

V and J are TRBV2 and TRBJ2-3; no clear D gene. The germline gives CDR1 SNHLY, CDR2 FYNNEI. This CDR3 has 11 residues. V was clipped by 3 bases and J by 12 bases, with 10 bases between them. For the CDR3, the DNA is TGTGCCAGCAGTGACAACTATCACCAGTATTTT. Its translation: CASSDNYHQYF.

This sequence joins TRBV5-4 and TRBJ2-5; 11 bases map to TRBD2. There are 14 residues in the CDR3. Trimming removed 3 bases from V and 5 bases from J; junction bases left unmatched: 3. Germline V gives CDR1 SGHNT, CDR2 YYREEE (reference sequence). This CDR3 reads CASSSSGGRETQYF. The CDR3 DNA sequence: TGTGCCAGCAGCTCTAGCGGGGGGAGGGAGACCCAGTACTTC.

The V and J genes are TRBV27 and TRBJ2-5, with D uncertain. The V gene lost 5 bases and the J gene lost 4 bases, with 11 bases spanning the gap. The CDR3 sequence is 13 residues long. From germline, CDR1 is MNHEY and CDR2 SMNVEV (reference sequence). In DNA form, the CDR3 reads TGTGCCAGCAGTACTAACCAAAGAGAGACCCAGTACTTC. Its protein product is CASSTNQRETQYF.